The TCR beta chain under discussion was sequenced for a study of yellow fever vaccine responses in identical twins. As for this clonotype: What it binds is not known.

MiXCR was run by TCRdb on the RT-PCR reads, yielding one entry per CDR3 protein. This table holds approximately 32,000 distinct CDR3 sequences, roughly three fifths found once. The CDR3 length is 15 residues. Deletions cut 3 bases from V and 7 bases from J, with 13 bases between. Looked up from germline, CDR1 is KGHSH and CDR2 is LQKENI. Study findings and constraints: Twins reportedly had a vaccine T cell response that seemed partly convergent, partly personalized.

The chain links TRBV18 to TRBJ1-6, with D tentatively TRBD1 (6 bases). The TCR originated in a woman between 18 and 29 years old who received the yellow fever vaccine. The sequences come from T cells from blood (PBMCs), unsorted or a sorted subset (not recorded which), collected before or after yellow fever vaccination (not recorded which). CDR3 residues: CASSPQGNVNSPLHF. DNA of the CDR3: TGTGCCAGCTCACCTCAGGGGAATGTAAATTCACCCCTCCACTTT.